This TCR beta chain was documented in a study of T-cell reconstitution after alpha-beta-depleted transplantation in children. Preparing the TCRbeta library involved the use of unique molecular identifiers. TCRdb redid the calling of the PCR reads with MiXCR, one entry per CDR3 protein. This table holds about 400,000 distinct CDR3 sequences, over 20% found once. V dropped 0 bases and J dropped 2; count of bases not matched to a gene: 3. This CDR3 has 15 residues. In germline, CDR1 is SGDLS, CDR2 YYNGEE. V is TRBV9 and J is TRBJ2-3, with 7 bases aligning to TRBD2. The sample consisted of PBMCs from the stem cell graft donor, taken from the stem cell graft. The clonotype originates from a human donor who donated a stem cell graft to a child with acute myeloid leukemia. CDR3 sequence reads: CASSVGDYSTDTQYF. CDR3 nucleotide sequence: TGTGCCAGCAGCGTAGGGGACTACTCCACAGATACGCAGTATTTT. Variable domain in full (rest from reference TRBV9 and TRBJ2-3): DSGVTQTPKHLITATGQRVTLRCSPRSGDLSVYWYQQSLDQGLQFLIQYYNGEERAKGNILERFSAQQFPDLHSELNLSSLELGDSALYFCASSVGDYSTDTQYFGPGTRLTVL.